A selection of T cell receptor beta chains follows, all from one sample in a study of CD8+CD57+ T cells in acquired aplastic anemia. TCRdb reanalysed the reads using MiXCR and keeps one entry per CDR3 protein. The table has about 190,000 distinct CDR3 sequences, about 53% seen once. Specimen: sorted CD4+, CD8+, or CD8+CD57+ T cells (not recorded which) from PBMCs. The receptors were gathered from a human donor in good health, serving as a control. Each CDR3 is given with its conserved first and last residue. A D gene is named only where the DNA matches it firmly. Size is omitted from some rows. Given values are once, few, many or a class for expanded clones.

V gene: TRBV4-1; CDR3 length: 15; J gene: TRBJ2-4; D gene: TRBD1; clone size: -; CDR3 protein: CASSRDRGDLNIQYF; CDR3 DNA: TGCGCCAGCAGCAGAGACAGGGGAGATTTAAACATTCAGTACTTC
V gene: TRBV6-5; CDR3 length: 15; J gene: TRBJ1-1; D gene: -; clone size: many; CDR3 protein: CASSPTLIMNTEAFF; CDR3 DNA: TGTGCCAGCAGCCCTACCCTGATTATGAACACTGAAGCTTTCTTT
V gene: TRBV4-3; CDR3 length: 15; J gene: TRBJ1-6; D gene: -; clone size: many; CDR3 protein: CASSQEADTNSPLHF; CDR3 DNA: TGCGCCAGCAGCCAAGAGGCCGACACGAATTCACCCCTCCACTTT
V gene: TRBV20-1; CDR3 length: 15; J gene: TRBJ2-7; D gene: TRBD1; clone size: many; CDR3 protein: CSANSNRGQTYEQYF; CDR3 DNA: TGCAGTGCCAATTCTAACAGGGGGCAGACCTACGAGCAGTACTTC
V gene: TRBV7-9; CDR3 length: 15; J gene: TRBJ2-1; D gene: -; clone size: -; CDR3 protein: CASSLDGGTYNEQFF; CDR3 DNA: TGTGCCAGCAGCTTGGATGGGGGGACCTACAATGAGCAGTTCTTC
V gene: TRBV20-1; CDR3 length: 11; J gene: TRBJ2-1; D gene: -; clone size: -; CDR3 protein: CSAGGYNEQFF; CDR3 DNA: TGCAGTGCTGGGGGATACAATGAGCAGTTCTTC
V gene: TRBV28; CDR3 length: 14; J gene: TRBJ2-4; D gene: -; clone size: -; CDR3 protein: CASSRDRQENIQYF; CDR3 DNA: TGTGCCAGCAGTCGAGACAGGCAGGAAAACATTCAGTACTTC
V gene: TRBV29-1; CDR3 length: 13; J gene: TRBJ2-5; D gene: -; clone size: few; CDR3 protein: CSVAGSLQETQYF; CDR3 DNA: TGCAGCGTTGCGGGGTCACTTCAAGAGACCCAGTACTTC
V gene: TRBV7-9; CDR3 length: 15; J gene: TRBJ2-3; D gene: TRBD2; clone size: -; CDR3 protein: CASSSRTSRGDTQYF; CDR3 DNA: TGTGCCAGCAGTTCCCGGACTAGCCGGGGAGATACGCAGTATTTT
V gene: TRBV12-5; CDR3 length: 19; J gene: TRBJ1-5; D gene: -; clone size: many; CDR3 protein: CASGLTSNHRDSGNQPQHF; CDR3 DNA: TGTGCTAGTGGTTTGACAAGTAACCACAGGGATAGCGGAAATCAGCCCCAGCATTTT
V gene: TRBV9; CDR3 length: 15; J gene: TRBJ2-1; D gene: TRBD2; clone size: -; CDR3 protein: CASSVRLASANEQFF; CDR3 DNA: TGTGCCAGCAGCGTTCGACTAGCGTCGGCCAATGAGCAGTTCTTC
V gene: TRBV19; CDR3 length: 15; J gene: TRBJ2-3; D gene: -; clone size: -; CDR3 protein: CASTYSGGTGDTQYF; CDR3 DNA: TGTGCCAGTACCTATAGCGGGGGGACAGGGGATACGCAGTATTTT
V gene: TRBV7-3; CDR3 length: 15; J gene: TRBJ2-7; D gene: -; clone size: once; CDR3 protein: CASSSSGPVPDEQYF; CDR3 DNA: TGTGCCAGCAGCTCCTCAGGGCCCGTTCCAGACGAGCAGTACTTC
V gene: TRBV10-3; CDR3 length: 14; J gene: TRBJ2-3; D gene: TRBD2; clone size: -; CDR3 protein: CAISLAGGGDTQYF; CDR3 DNA: TGTGCCATCAGTCTGGCGGGGGGAGGAGATACGCAGTATTTT
V gene: TRBV2; CDR3 length: 13; J gene: TRBJ1-1; D gene: -; clone size: -; CDR3 protein: CASRPSGNPEAFF; CDR3 DNA: TGTGCCAGCAGACCCTCGGGGAACCCTGAAGCTTTCTTT
V gene: TRBV20-1; CDR3 length: 14; J gene: TRBJ2-1; D gene: -; clone size: many; CDR3 protein: CSARPPESYNEQFF; CDR3 DNA: TGCAGTGCTAGGCCGCCAGAGTCCTACAATGAGCAGTTCTTC
V gene: TRBV7-6; CDR3 length: 14; J gene: TRBJ1-6; D gene: TRBD1; clone size: once; CDR3 protein: CASSRGQGESTLHF; CDR3 DNA: TGTGCCAGCAGCAGGGGACAGGGGGAGAGTACCCTCCACTTT
V gene: TRBV19; CDR3 length: 15; J gene: TRBJ1-2; D gene: -; clone size: many; CDR3 protein: CASSQARGDAYGYTF; CDR3 DNA: TGTGCCAGTTCTCAAGCCAGGGGAGACGCCTATGGCTACACCTTC
V gene: TRBV2; CDR3 length: 13; J gene: TRBJ2-5; D gene: -; clone size: -; CDR3 protein: CASGERWGETQYF; CDR3 DNA: TGTGCCAGCGGCGAGCGGTGGGGAGAGACCCAGTACTTC
V gene: TRBV7-9; CDR3 length: 15; J gene: TRBJ2-1; D gene: TRBD2; clone size: -; CDR3 protein: CASSLSVSGLIEQFF; CDR3 DNA: TGTGCCAGCAGCCTATCGGTTAGCGGGTTGATTGAGCAGTTCTTC
V gene: TRBV7-2; CDR3 length: 17; J gene: TRBJ2-7; D gene: -; clone size: -; CDR3 protein: CASSLANLVRGSYEQYF; CDR3 DNA: TGTGCCAGCAGCTTAGCGAACCTAGTGAGGGGCTCCTACGAGCAGTACTTC
V gene: TRBV7-9; CDR3 length: 16; J gene: TRBJ2-4; D gene: -; clone size: -; CDR3 protein: CASSLNTGTAKNIQYF; CDR3 DNA: TGTGCCAGCAGCTTAAACACAGGGACGGCCAAAAACATTCAGTACTTC
V gene: TRBV2; CDR3 length: 18; J gene: TRBJ2-4; D gene: -; clone size: many; CDR3 protein: CASRGRLTGDRAKNIQYF; CDR3 DNA: TGTGCCAGCCGGGGGAGGTTAACAGGGGACCGAGCCAAAAACATTCAGTACTTC
V gene: TRBV20-1; CDR3 length: 13; J gene: TRBJ2-1; D gene: -; clone size: many; CDR3 protein: CSARRNPHNEQFF; CDR3 DNA: TGCAGTGCGAGACGGAATCCCCACAATGAGCAGTTCTTC
V gene: TRBV20-1; CDR3 length: 16; J gene: TRBJ2-1; D gene: -; clone size: -; CDR3 protein: CSARDSNGVINNEQFF; CDR3 DNA: TGCAGTGCTAGAGATTCAAACGGGGTGATAAACAATGAGCAGTTCTTC
V gene: TRBV10-1; CDR3 length: 16; J gene: TRBJ1-6; D gene: TRBD1; clone size: -; CDR3 protein: CASSDLVGQGSSPLHF; CDR3 DNA: TGCGCCAGCAGTGATTTGGTCGGACAGGGGAGCTCACCCCTCCACTTT
V gene: TRBV5-1; CDR3 length: 17; J gene: TRBJ2-5; D gene: TRBD1; clone size: -; CDR3 protein: CASSRPRDRDLAETQYF; CDR3 DNA: TGTGCCAGCAGCAGACCCCGGGACAGGGATCTCGCAGAGACCCAGTACTTC
V gene: TRBV11-1; CDR3 length: 15; J gene: TRBJ2-1; D gene: TRBD2; clone size: many; CDR3 protein: CASSLAGTTPNEQFF; CDR3 DNA: TGTGCCAGCAGCTTAGCCGGGACTACCCCTAATGAGCAGTTCTTC
V gene: TRBV11-3; CDR3 length: 12; J gene: TRBJ2-7; D gene: -; clone size: -; CDR3 protein: CAAGGRPYEQYF; CDR3 DNA: TGTGCCGCCGGGGGTCGGCCCTACGAGCAGTACTTC
V gene: TRBV4-3; CDR3 length: 15; J gene: TRBJ1-5; D gene: -; clone size: many; CDR3 protein: CASSQATGRGQPQHF; CDR3 DNA: TGCGCCAGCAGCCAGGCTACAGGGAGGGGTCAGCCCCAGCATTTT
V gene: TRBV27; CDR3 length: 16; J gene: TRBJ1-1; D gene: TRBD1; clone size: many; CDR3 protein: CASSHNRGMSGAEAFF; CDR3 DNA: TGTGCCAGCAGTCACAACAGGGGAATGAGTGGAGCTGAAGCTTTCTTT
V gene: TRBV20-1; CDR3 length: 14; J gene: TRBJ1-5; D gene: TRBD1; clone size: -; CDR3 protein: CSAPTVQGARGQHF; CDR3 DNA: TGCAGTGCTCCAACCGTGCAGGGGGCGCGGGGTCAGCATTTT
V gene: TRBV7-9; CDR3 length: 14; J gene: TRBJ1-2; D gene: -; clone size: many; CDR3 protein: CASIKMNQDYGYTF; CDR3 DNA: TGTGCCAGCATAAAGATGAACCAAGACTATGGCTACACCTTC
V gene: TRBV10-3; CDR3 length: 14; J gene: TRBJ1-1; D gene: -; clone size: many; CDR3 protein: CAISESQDPLEAFF; CDR3 DNA: TGTGCCATCAGTGAGAGTCAGGATCCCCTTGAAGCTTTCTTT
V gene: TRBV15; CDR3 length: 15; J gene: TRBJ1-2; D gene: -; clone size: once; CDR3 protein: CATSNPTQGNYGYTF; CDR3 DNA: TGTGCCACCAGCAACCCCACCCAGGGAAACTATGGCTACACCTTC
V gene: TRBV9; CDR3 length: 17; J gene: TRBJ1-6; D gene: TRBD1; clone size: -; CDR3 protein: CASSSGQDSSYNSPLHF; CDR3 DNA: TGTGCCAGCAGCTCCGGACAGGATAGCTCCTATAATTCACCCCTCCACTTT
V gene: TRBV15; CDR3 length: 14; J gene: TRBJ2-5; D gene: TRBD1; clone size: -; CDR3 protein: CATSNPGQGETQYF; CDR3 DNA: TGTGCCACCAGCAATCCGGGACAGGGAGAGACCCAGTACTTC
V gene: TRBV7-8; CDR3 length: 14; J gene: TRBJ1-2; D gene: TRBD1; clone size: -; CDR3 protein: CASSPSTGFYGNTF; CDR3 DNA: TGTGCCAGCAGCCCGTCGACAGGGTTCTACGGAAACACCTTC
V gene: TRBV2; CDR3 length: 14; J gene: TRBJ2-2; D gene: -; clone size: -; CDR3 protein: CASSEARNTGELFF; CDR3 DNA: TGTGCCAGCAGTGAGGCAAGGAACACCGGGGAGCTGTTTTTT
V gene: TRBV19; CDR3 length: 15; J gene: TRBJ2-7; D gene: TRBD2; clone size: -; CDR3 protein: CASSIVAGRVNEQYF; CDR3 DNA: TGTGCCAGTAGTATAGTGGCGGGGAGGGTAAACGAGCAGTACTTC
V gene: TRBV11-2; CDR3 length: 16; J gene: TRBJ2-3; D gene: TRBD2; clone size: -; CDR3 protein: CAGSLGPRGGLDTQYF; CDR3 DNA: TGTGCCGGCAGCTTAGGTCCCCGGGGGGGGTTGGATACGCAGTATTTT
V gene: TRBV24-1; CDR3 length: 16; J gene: TRBJ2-3; D gene: -; clone size: -; CDR3 protein: CATSETGSQSTDTQYF; CDR3 DNA: TGTGCCACCAGTGAAACTGGCAGTCAGTCTACAGATACGCAGTATTTT
V gene: TRBV7-2; CDR3 length: 13; J gene: TRBJ1-1; D gene: TRBD1; clone size: -; CDR3 protein: CASSPKDRVRAFF; CDR3 DNA: TGTGCCAGCAGCCCTAAGGACAGGGTGAGAGCTTTCTTT
V gene: TRBV10-1; CDR3 length: 11; J gene: TRBJ2-1; D gene: -; clone size: -; CDR3 protein: CASGDLAEQFF; CDR3 DNA: TGCGCCAGCGGCGATCTTGCTGAGCAGTTCTTC